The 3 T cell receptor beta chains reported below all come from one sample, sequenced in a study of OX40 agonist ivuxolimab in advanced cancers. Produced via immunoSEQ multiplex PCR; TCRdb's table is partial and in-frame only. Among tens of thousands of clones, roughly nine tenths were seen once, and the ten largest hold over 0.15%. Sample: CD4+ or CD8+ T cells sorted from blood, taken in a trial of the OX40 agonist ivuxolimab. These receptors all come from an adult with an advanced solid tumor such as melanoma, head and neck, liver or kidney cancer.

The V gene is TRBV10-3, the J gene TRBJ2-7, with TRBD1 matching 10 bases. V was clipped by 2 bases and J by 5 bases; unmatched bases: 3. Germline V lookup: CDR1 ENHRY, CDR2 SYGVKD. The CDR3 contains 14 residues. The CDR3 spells CAISEPGQGNEQYF. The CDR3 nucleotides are TGTGCCATCAGTGAGCCGGGACAGGGGAACGAGCAGTACTTC.

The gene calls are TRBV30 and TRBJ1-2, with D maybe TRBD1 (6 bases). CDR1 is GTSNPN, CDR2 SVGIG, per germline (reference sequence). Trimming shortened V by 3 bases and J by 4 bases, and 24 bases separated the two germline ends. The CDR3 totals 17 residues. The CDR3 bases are TGTGCCTGGAGCGGGGGCGGACGGGGGGCCTACTTCTATGGCTACACCTTC. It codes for CAWSGGGRGAYFYGYTF.

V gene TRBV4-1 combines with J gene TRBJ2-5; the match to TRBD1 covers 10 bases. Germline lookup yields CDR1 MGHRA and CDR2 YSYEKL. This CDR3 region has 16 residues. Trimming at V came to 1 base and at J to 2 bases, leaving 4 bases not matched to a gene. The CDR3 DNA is TGCGCCAGCAGCCAAGGGGACAGGGGATTTCAAGAGACCCAGTACTTC. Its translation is CASSQGDRGFQETQYF.